This T cell receptor (beta chain) was recovered during a study of control samples from healthy donors and cancer patients. Using immunoSEQ multiplex PCR, the repertoire was profiled, and TCRdb retains in-frame clones only, with some absent. The data contain approximately 140,000 clones, around nine tenths of them singletons. Germline V gives CDR1 SGHKS, CDR2 YYEKEE (reference sequence). V lost 4 bases, J lost 0 bases, and 7 bases stayed unmatched. CDR3 length: 15 amino acids. The chain combines TRBV5-5 with TRBJ2-7; 7 bases map to TRBD2. The sequenced sample consisted of blood. The TCR originated in a woman aged 25 to 45 in good health. The CDR3 nucleotides are TGTGCCAGCAGCCCCCAATGGGGGGGCTCCTACGAGCAGTACTTC. Its translation is CASSPQWGGSYEQYF. The full variable domain, with the rest looked up from reference TRBV5-5 and TRBJ2-7, is DAGVTQSPTHLIKTRGQQVTLRCSPISGHKSVSWYQQVLGQGPQFIFQYYEKEERGRGNFPDRFSARQFPNYSSELNVNALLLGDSALYLCASSPQWGGSYEQYFGPGTRLTVT.